The entry below gives a single TCR beta chain sequence along with its context. This CDR3 is built from 12 residues. The germline V gene encodes CDR1 MDHEN and CDR2 SYDVKM. V was cut by 2 bases and J by 1 base, with 2 bases left in between. In the authors' methods: Scientists estimated how many nucleated cells there were by amplifying reference gene primers. Profiling relied on immunoSEQ multiplex PCR, and the TCRdb table lists in-frame clones only, not all of them. V, J and clone size reflect that table, while D and trimming were determined from the DNA. This table has 80,000 to 100,000 clones, around 67% appearing once. This specimen comes from a study of blood T cell repertoires in COVID-19. The overall study: COVID-19 samples from acute and convalescent phases originated in the United States, Italy and Spain. T cells, B-cell-depleted T cells, or PBMCs supplied cDNA or gDNA.

Sequences were obtained from peripheral blood. This TCR came from a man in his sixties or seventies with COVID-19, enrolled during active disease. This chain connects TRBV28 to TRBJ1-1, with no clear D. The CDR3 sequence: CASSLQNTEAFF. The CDR3 nucleotides are TGTGCCAGCAGTTTACAGAACACTGAAGCTTTCTTT.